This is a list of T cell receptor beta chains from one sample in a study of shared clonotypes between healthy human individuals. The assay was immunoSEQ multiplex PCR, and TCRdb's table has in-frame clones only and misses some. The sample holds approximately 400,000 clones; roughly 96% are singletons and the top ten take approximately 0.32%. The sequenced sample consisted of memory CD8+ T cells sorted from blood. These receptors came from a man in his thirties or forties in good health. The CDR3 runs from the conserved cysteine through the conserved F or W. The D gene is left open where the match is weak. Clone sizes are given selectively: once, few, many, or a class where the clone is expanded.

. TRBD2 TRBJ2-2 TRBV7-9 CASRGLAGAGELFF TGTGCCAGCAGGGGACTAGCGGGAGCCGGGGAGCTGTTTTTT
once TRBD2 TRBJ2-1 TRBV10-1 CASSPSGRAGGEQFF TGCGCCAGCAGTCCGAGTGGGAGGGCCGGGGGTGAGCAGTTCTTC
. . TRBJ1-2 TRBV5-1 CASSCGTSAGYTF TGCGCCAGCAGCTGCGGGACGTCGGCTGGCTACACCTTC
. . TRBJ1-2 TRBV29-1 CSVDRSYYGYTF TGCAGCGTTGACAGGTCCTACTATGGCTACACCTTC
. . TRBJ2-7 TRBV5-3 CARSLKGGRAYEQYF TGTGCCAGAAGCTTGAAAGGAGGCAGGGCCTACGAGCAGTACTTC
. TRBD2 TRBJ2-7 TRBV7-2 CASTTLAGVSYEQYF TGTGCCAGCACCACTCTAGCGGGAGTCTCTTACGAGCAGTACTTC
. TRBD2 TRBJ2-1 TRBV27 CASRLAGVDEQFF TGTGCCAGCAGGCTAGCGGGAGTCGATGAGCAGTTCTTC
. TRBD1 TRBJ1-2 TRBV7-2 CASSLARTGGGYTF TGTGCCAGCAGCTTAGCCAGGACAGGGGGTGGCTACACCTTC
few . TRBJ2-7 TRBV28 CASSSTYEQYF TGTGCCAGCAGTTCGACCTACGAGCAGTACTTC
. . TRBJ2-7 TRBV18 CASSPGPGRNYEQYF TGTGCCAGCTCACCCGGTCCAGGCAGGAACTACGAGCAGTACTTC
. TRBD1 TRBJ2-3 TRBV19 CASRPQGLSTDTQYF TGTGCCAGTAGGCCACAGGGGCTTAGCACAGATACGCAGTATTTT
once TRBD2 TRBJ2-1 TRBV6-5 CASSYSSGSSYNEQFF TGTGCCAGCAGTTACTCTAGCGGGAGCTCCTACAATGAGCAGTTCTTC
once . TRBJ2-7 TRBV7-2 CASSFVARSYEQYF TGTGCCAGCAGCTTCGTAGCCCGCTCCTACGAGCAGTACTTC
. . TRBJ1-6 TRBV5-1 CASRGAQGDSPLHF TGCGCCAGCAGGGGCGCGCAGGGTGATTCACCCCTCCACTTT
. TRBD1 TRBJ2-6 TRBV5-4 CASSLVRGSGANVLTF TGTGCCAGCAGCTTGGTCAGGGGGTCTGGGGCCAACGTCCTGACTTTC
. . TRBJ2-2 TRBV6-1 CASVREPNTGELFF TGTGCCAGCGTTCGGGAGCCGAACACCGGGGAGCTGTTTTTT
. . TRBJ2-3 TRBV7-9 CASSSWGGAADTQYF TGTGCCAGCAGCTCCTGGGGCGGAGCCGCAGATACGCAGTATTTT
. . TRBJ2-2 TRBV9 CASSVLGNTGELFF TGTGCCAGCAGCGTCCTCGGGAACACCGGGGAGCTGTTTTTT
once . TRBJ1-5 TRBV7-8 CASSLPAGSGNQPQHF TGTGCCAGCAGCTTACCGGCAGGGAGTGGCAATCAGCCCCAGCATTTT
. TRBD2 TRBJ2-1 TRBV5-4 CASSVTGTSEQFF TGTGCCAGCAGCGTTACAGGGACTAGTGAGCAGTTCTTC
. TRBD1 TRBJ1-1 TRBV2 CASRTTGGVTEAFF TGTGCCAGCAGGACTACAGGGGGAGTTACTGAAGCTTTCTTT
once . TRBJ2-1 TRBV27 CASSLWASSEQFF TGTGCCAGCAGTTTATGGGCTAGTTCTGAGCAGTTCTTC
once TRBD1 TRBJ1-5 TRBV5-8 CASSFRQGHQPQHF TGTGCCAGCAGCTTCCGACAGGGCCATCAGCCCCAGCATTTT
. TRBD1 TRBJ2-3 TRBV9 CASSPPGQQTDTQYF TGTGCCAGCAGCCCGCCGGGACAGCAAACAGATACGCAGTATTTT
. TRBD1 TRBJ2-5 TRBV7-6 CASSHIWTGTETQYF TGTGCCAGCAGCCATATATGGACAGGGACAGAGACCCAGTACTTC
. . TRBJ2-7 TRBV6-1 CATWVSYEQYF TGTGCCACTTGGGTTAGCTACGAGCAGTACTTC
. TRBD1 TRBJ2-7 TRBV7-9 CASSLGTASYEQYF TGTGCCAGCAGCCTAGGGACAGCTTCCTACGAGCAGTACTTC
. . TRBJ2-7 TRBV2 CASSVVGKSYEQYF TGTGCCAGCAGTGTTGTCGGGAAGTCCTACGAGCAGTACTTC
. . TRBJ1-3 TRBV18 CASSPLRSPGNTIYF TGTGCCAGCTCACCTCTACGAAGTCCTGGAAACACCATATATTTT
. . TRBJ1-2 TRBV6-1 CASSEDNF TGTGCCAGCAGTGAAGACAACTTC
. TRBD2 TRBJ2-3 TRBV30 CAWSRSSGRIPSTDTQYF TGTGCCTGGAGTCGGTCTAGCGGGAGAATACCTAGCACAGATACGCAGTATTTT
. . TRBJ1-5 TRBV10-3 CAIRTDPNQPQHF TGTGCCATCCGGACAGATCCCAATCAGCCCCAGCATTTT
. . TRBJ2-7 TRBV15 CATARGDSSYEQYF TGTGCCACCGCAAGGGGGGACAGCTCCTACGAGCAGTACTTC
. TRBD2 TRBJ2-5 TRBV2 CASSDSDWIGRGDF TGTGCCAGCAGTGATTCAGATTGGATAGGCCGGGGGGACTTC
once TRBD2 TRBJ2-1 TRBV10-1 CASSESNLLAGPNEQFF TGCGCCAGCAGTGAGTCGAATCTACTAGCGGGCCCCAATGAGCAGTTCTTC
. TRBD2 TRBJ2-1 TRBV28 CAGGTSSLAPDFF TGTGCCGGCGGGACTAGCTCCCTGGCCCCTGATTTCTTC
. TRBD1 TRBJ2-7 TRBV19 CASSPTGGSSYEQYF TGTGCCAGTAGTCCTACAGGGGGGTCAAGCTACGAGCAGTACTTC
. TRBD1 TRBJ1-5 TRBV29-1 CSVKTGDQPQHF TGCAGCGTTAAGACAGGGGATCAGCCCCAGCATTTT
few TRBD2 TRBJ2-1 TRBV30 CAAYPPLAGGHYNEQFF TGTGCCGCCTACCCGCCTCTAGCGGGAGGCCACTACAATGAGCAGTTCTTC
once . TRBJ2-7 TRBV28 CASSLDSFLYF TGTGCCAGCAGTTTGGACAGCTTTTTATACTTC
. . TRBJ1-2 TRBV16 CASSQLTTKNYGYTF TGTGCCAGCAGCCAACTAACAACGAAGAACTATGGCTACACCTTC
. . TRBJ2-7 TRBV5-6 CASSLRRFDRSYEQYF TGTGCCAGCAGCTTGCGTCGGTTCGACAGGTCCTACGAGCAGTACTTC
. . TRBJ1-1 TRBV19 CASSIGGRVYAEAFF TGTGCCAGTAGTATAGGGGGACGGGTATACGCTGAAGCTTTCTTT
. . TRBJ2-5 TRBV29-1 CSVELVGRPRETQYF TGCAGCGTTGAACTTGTAGGCAGACCTAGAGAGACCCAGTACTTC
. . TRBJ2-1 TRBV18 CASSPPGSEAYNEQFF TGTGCCAGCTCACCGCCCGGGTCAGAAGCCTACAATGAGCAGTTCTTC
once . TRBJ1-1 TRBV9 CASSVGALNTEAFF TGTGCCAGCAGCGTAGGTGCTTTGAACACTGAAGCTTTCTTT
. . TRBJ1-2 TRBV27 CASSLAANYGYTF TGTGCCAGCAGTTTGGCGGCTAACTATGGCTACACCTTC
. . TRBJ2-3 TRBV12-1 CASSFGGSTDTQYF TGTGCCAGCAGCTTTGGCGGGAGCACAGATACGCAGTATTTT
. TRBD1 TRBJ2-7 TRBV30 CAWSRDRDYEQYF TGTGCCTGGAGCCGGGACAGGGACTACGAGCAGTACTTC
once . TRBJ2-7 TRBV5-1 CASSRTFSDSYEQYF TGCGCCAGCAGTCGGACGTTCAGTGACTCCTACGAGCAGTACTTC
. TRBD2 TRBJ2-7 TRBV5-1 CASRVTSGGSYEQYF TGCGCCAGCAGAGTGACTAGCGGAGGCTCCTACGAGCAGTACTTC
. . TRBJ2-7 TRBV27 CASSPVPSYEQYF TGTGCCAGCAGTCCCGTCCCTTCCTACGAGCAGTACTTC
. TRBD2 TRBJ2-7 TRBV4-1 CASSLEGSGTYEQYF TGCGCCAGCAGCCTGGAAGGTAGCGGGACCTACGAGCAGTACTTC